Presented here are 16 T cell receptor beta chains from one specimen sequenced in a study of PD-1 blockade in classical Hodgkin lymphoma. Method: immunoSEQ multiplex PCR; TCRdb's copy keeps in-frame clones and lacks some. The sample includes 30,000 or so clones, about four fifths seen only once; the top ten take 15% to 20%. Sample time point: cycle 4 day 1 (C4D1), after six to seven weeks of nivolumab. All patients experienced relapse after autologous stem cell transplantation, and brentuximab vedotin exposure was variable. The sequencing used peripheral blood mononuclear cells (PBMCs), collected before the fourth cycle of nivolumab. The source is a human donor with classical Hodgkin lymphoma.

The gene calls are TRBV6-5 and TRBJ2-2, with 7 positions matching TRBD2. Losses at the gene ends were 11 bases for V and 5 bases for J; bases not matched to a gene: 8. Germline values: CDR1 MNHEY, CDR2 SVGAGI. The CDR3 covers 13 residues. This CDR3 reads CAGRGSWTGELFF. CDR3 nucleotides: TGTGCCGGTCGCGGGAGCTGGACCGGGGAGCTGTTTTTT.

The gene calls are TRBV7-9 and TRBJ2-3; 8 positions agree with TRBD2. With V trimmed by 5 bases and J by 0 bases, 7 bases remained unmatched. The CDR3 loop spans 16 amino acids. Germline V lookup: CDR1 SEHNR, CDR2 FQNEAQ (reference sequence). The CDR3 region is CASSRGLAASTDTQYF. DNA of the CDR3: TGTGCCAGCAGCCGCGGACTAGCAGCTAGCACAGATACGCAGTATTTT.

This chain joins TRBV4-1 and TRBJ2-3, with 7 bases matching TRBD2. V trimming: 0 bases; J trimming: 5 bases; junction bases outside the gene matches: 8. The germline CDR1 and CDR2 sequences are MGHRA and YSYEKL. CDR3 length: 16 amino acids. CDR3 residues: CASSQDGPGGIDTQYF. The CDR3, as DNA: TGCGCCAGCAGCCAAGATGGGCCGGGAGGAATAGATACGCAGTATTTT.

V and J are TRBV6-1 and TRBJ2-7, with TRBD2 identical over 11 bases. The CDR3 contains 18 residues. Trimming at V came to 2 bases and at J to 2 bases, leaving 11 bases not matched to a gene. Germline V gene sequence: CDR1 MNHNS, CDR2 SASEGT. The chain's CDR3 is CASSELVAGTSGTYEQYF. The CDR3 DNA sequence: TGTGCCAGCAGTGAACTAGTGGCGGGGACTAGCGGAACCTACGAGCAGTACTTC.

J is TRBJ2-5 and V is TRBV4-1; D not resolved. Germline CDR1 MGHRA, CDR2 YSYEKL. Trimming removed 1 base at V and 5 bases at J, with 8 bases between. The CDR3 spans 13 residues. CDR3 DNA: TGCGCCAGCAGCCAAGTGGGCGTGGAGACCCAGTACTTC. Amino acids: CASSQVGVETQYF.

This clone was picked up a small number of times. V is TRBV29-1 and J is TRBJ2-5, with D unclear. Germline lookup yields CDR1 SQVTM and CDR2 ANQGSEA. CDR3 length: 13 amino acids. V dropped 4 bases and J dropped 5 bases, with 14 bases sitting between them. The CDR3, as DNA: TGCAGCGTTGGCTTTGGGGTGGGGGAGACCCAGTACTTC. As protein: CSVGFGVGETQYF.

V gene TRBV23-1 combines with J gene TRBJ2-3; 8 positions agree with TRBD2. TRBV23-1 is noted as an ORF with a role that remains uncertain. The CDR3 extends over 19 amino acids. V trimming: 0 bases; J trimming: 0 bases; junction bases outside the gene matches: 11. CDR3 nucleotides: TGCGCCAGCAGTCAATCGTTTCAGCGGGAGAACGCTAGCACAGATACGCAGTATTTT. This codes for CASSQSFQRENASTDTQYF.

The chain links TRBV9 to TRBJ1-5; D remains unclear. V was shortened by 3 bases and J by 6 bases, with 13 bases between the two germline ends. This CDR3 comprises 14 residues. CDR1 and CDR2 from the germline V gene are SGDLS and YYNGEE. The CDR3 nucleotides read TGTGCCAGCAGCGCCGACCCCCTAGGTCAGCCCCAGCATTTT. This codes for CASSADPLGQPQHF.

The chain links TRBV7-8 to TRBJ2-1, with TRBD1 matching over 9 bases. J lost 4 bases, V lost 6 bases, and 7 bases had no gene match. CDR3 size: 15 residues. The V gene's germline CDR1 is SGHVS and CDR2 FQNEAQ. The CDR3 region has the DNA TGTGCCAGCAGGACTTCCGGGACAGGGTACAATGAGCAGTTCTTC. Translating gives CASRTSGTGYNEQFF.

This clone is a singleton in its sample. V usage is TRBV6-1 and J usage is TRBJ2-3; 9 bases line up with TRBD1. Germline V gene data show CDR1 as MNHNS and CDR2 as SASEGT. The CDR3 sequence is 15 residues long. The ends lost 3 bases at V and 6 bases at J; junction bases unmatched: 7. CDR3 sequence reads: CASSEVGQGADTQYF. In nucleotides, the CDR3 is TGTGCCAGCAGTGAGGTGGGACAGGGTGCGGATACGCAGTATTTT.

The chain combines TRBV5-1 with TRBJ2-7; 9 bases are shared with TRBD2. Germline loops: CDR1 SGHRS, CDR2 YFSETQ. There are 15 residues in the CDR3. The ends lost 2 bases at V and 7 bases at J; junction bases unmatched: 10. The CDR3 is CASSLVAGGVGEQYF. The CDR3, as DNA: TGCGCCAGCAGCTTAGTGGCGGGGGGGGTTGGAGAGCAGTACTTC.

V usage is TRBV6-1 and J usage is TRBJ2-1; 8 bases are a match to TRBD2. The germline gives CDR1 MNHNS, CDR2 SASEGT. The CDR3 sequence is 14 residues long. After removal of 8 bases from V and 12 bases from J, the junction contained 15 bases not matched to a gene. The CDR3 DNA follows: TGTGCCAGCCCCAGCGGGAGTGGATCTATGCGGCAGTTCTTC. This sequence encodes CASPSGSGSMRQFF.

The chain couples TRBV19 to TRBJ1-1; a weak D match, TRBD1 (5 bases). Trimming shortened V by 7 bases and J by 0 bases, and 15 bases separated the two germline ends. Germline assignment: CDR1 LNHDA and CDR2 SQIVND (reference sequence). The CDR3 runs to 15 residues. CDR3 DNA: TGTGCCAGTACCACGGCGGCGGACATGAACACTGAAGCTTTCTTT. Its protein is CASTTAADMNTEAFF.

This clone was found once. The V gene is TRBV2, the J gene TRBJ2-4, with TRBD1 as a possible D gene (5 bases). Trimming took off 4 bases at V and 0 bases at J, with 13 bases between the two ends. Germline loops: CDR1 SNHLY, CDR2 FYNNEI. This CDR3 has 16 residues. The CDR3 DNA follows: TGTGCCAGCAGTGTAGGGCAGGGTCTAGCCAAAAACATTCAGTACTTC. It yields the protein CASSVGQGLAKNIQYF.

The genes are TRBV5-1 and TRBJ2-5, with 12 bases that match TRBD2. The CDR3 sequence is 16 residues long. In germline, CDR1 is SGHRS, CDR2 YFSETQ. The junction had 7 bases not matched to a gene; V was cut back by 3 bases and J by 4 bases. CDR3 sequence (DNA): TGCGCCAGCAGCTCTCTAGCGGGAGGGGGAGGAGAGACCCAGTACTTC. Translating gives CASSSLAGGGGETQYF.

This chain connects TRBV4-1 to TRBJ2-7, with 9 bases lining up with TRBD1. The V gene's germline CDR1 is MGHRA and CDR2 YSYEKL. CDR3 length: 16 amino acids. Trimming removed 3 bases from V and 0 bases from J; junction bases left unmatched: 6. The CDR3 coding sequence is TGCGCCAGCAGCCAGGACAGGGGCCCGAGCTCCTACGAGCAGTACTTC. Translating it yields CASSQDRGPSSYEQYF.